The 28 T cell receptor beta chains below were found in one sample sequenced in a study of CD8+CD57+ T cells in acquired aplastic anemia. Those patients picked for sequencing had displayed CD8+CD57+ cell expansion on flow cytometry. Profiles of TCR beta VDJ and CDR3 were generated from a genomic DNA template. MiXCR was run by TCRdb on the reads, yielding one entry per CDR3 protein. There are approximately 190,000 distinct CDR3 sequences in the sample; around half occur only once, and around a tenth lies in the top ten. Sequenced: sorted CD4+, CD8+, or CD8+CD57+ T cells (not recorded which) from PBMCs. The source of these receptors is a human donor with aplastic anemia.

This clonotype was recorded at least ten times. This chain links TRBV20-1 with TRBJ2-2, with unresolved D. Trimming took off 3 bases at V and 7 bases at J, with 12 bases between the two ends. Germline V gives CDR1 DFQATT, CDR2 SNEGSKA (reference sequence). This CDR3 region has 13 residues. CDR3: CSASKGIGGELFF. The CDR3, as DNA: TGCAGTGCTAGTAAAGGGATCGGCGGGGAGCTGTTTTTT.

This clonotype has just a few counts. The chain joins TRBV5-1 to TRBJ2-5; D is possibly TRBD2 (6 bases). Trimming stripped 4 bases from V and 4 bases from J, with 11 bases between. This CDR3 comprises 13 residues. The germline V gene encodes CDR1 SGHRS and CDR2 YFSETQ. The CDR3: CASSRGVRETQYF. As DNA, the CDR3 is TGCGCCAGCAGCCGCGGGGTTCGAGAGACCCAGTACTTC.

The chain has TRBV4-1 and TRBJ1-4, with a weak D call TRBD1 (5 bases). V was pared by 1 base and J by 7 bases, with 13 bases between. The CDR3 sequence is 15 residues long. Germline V gene data show CDR1 as MGHRA and CDR2 as YSYEKL. As DNA, the CDR3 is TGCGCCAGCAGCCAAGGACAGTTAAGGGGTGAAAAACTGTTTTTT. Protein: CASSQGQLRGEKLFF.

The chain has TRBV24-1 and TRBJ2-3; 9 bases fit TRBD2. This CDR3 is built from 20 residues. Per the germline V gene, CDR1 is KGHDR and CDR2 is SFDVKD. Losses at the gene ends were 1 base for V and 0 bases for J; bases not matched to a gene: 13. This chain's CDR3 is CATSDFKTSGIASSTDTQYF. The CDR3 DNA is TGTGCCACCAGTGATTTTAAGACTAGCGGAATCGCCTCTAGCACAGATACGCAGTATTTT.

This clonotype was recorded many times. The chain is built from TRBV6-1 and TRBJ1-5, with D possibly TRBD1 on 5 matching bases. Germline CDR1 and CDR2: MNHNS and SASEGT. The CDR3 has 14 residues. Trimming pared 6 bases from V and 3 bases from J, leaving 12 bases between. The CDR3 loop is CASSTGQFNQPQHF. The CDR3 DNA is TGTGCCAGCAGCACGGGGCAGTTCAATCAGCCCCAGCATTTT.

About this clonotype itself: The junction departs from germline at one end; a sequencing error may be responsible. V is TRBV7-2 and J is TRBJ2-6; no firm D call. The length of the CDR3 is 13 residues. Germline lookup yields CDR1 SGHTA and CDR2 FQGNSA. CDR3 region: CVSSLITTNVLTF. The CDR3 DNA reads as TGTGTCAGCAGCCTTATAACGACCAACGTCCTGACTTTC.

About this clonotype itself: Sequence at one end of the junction differs from germline and may be a read error. The chain links TRBV10-1 to TRBJ2-7, with TRBD1 as a possible D gene (6 bases). Germline CDR1 and CDR2: WNHNN and SYGVQD (reference sequence). CDR3 length: 12 amino acids. The CDR3 here is CVNRASSYEQYF. The CDR3 DNA sequence: TGTGTCAACAGGGCGTCCTCCTACGAGCAATACTTC.

In this sample, this clonotype turned up a few times. The chain links TRBV4-2 to TRBJ1-5; D is ambiguous. There are 16 residues in the CDR3. The V and J ends lost 0 bases and 7 bases respectively, with 16 bases between them. The germline CDR1 and CDR2 sequences are LGHNA and YNFKEQ. CDR3 region: CASSQDNQGLGQPQHF. The DNA of the CDR3 is TGTGCCAGCAGCCAAGATAATCAAGGGTTGGGGCAGCCCCAGCATTTT.

V and J are TRBV20-1 and TRBJ2-1; 12 nucleotides line up with TRBD2. In germline, CDR1 is DFQATT, CDR2 SNEGSKA (reference sequence). The CDR3 runs to 17 residues. Trimming took 6 bases from V and 4 from J; bases not matched to a gene: 13. CDR3 sequence reads: CSAQEITSGGRYNEQFF. The CDR3 DNA sequence: TGCAGTGCCCAAGAGATCACTAGCGGGGGGCGGTACAATGAGCAGTTCTTC.

The chain employs TRBV6-1 and TRBJ2-1; tentatively, D is TRBD1 (5 bases). V lost 0 bases to trimming and J lost 4 bases, with 13 bases between them. Germline V CDR1 and CDR2: MNHNS, SASEGT. CDR3 length: 16 residues. CDR3 nucleotides: TGTGCCAGCAGTGAAGCTAAGGGGCCCACTTACAATGAGCAGTTCTTC. It yields the protein CASSEAKGPTYNEQFF.

This clonotype was observed many times. This chain connects TRBV6-5 to TRBJ2-7, with a weak D call TRBD1 (5 bases). This CDR3 is 13 amino acids long. Between the trimmed V and J ends, which lost 3 bases and 3 bases, there was a span of 9 bases. Germline V lookup: CDR1 MNHEY, CDR2 SVGAGI. CDR3 residues: CASSYQGVYEQYF. CDR3 nucleotides: TGTGCCAGCAGTTATCAGGGTGTCTACGAGCAGTACTTC.

The sample holds many counts of this clonotype. This chain joins TRBV19 and TRBJ2-4; a weak D match, TRBD1 (6 bases). Germline V CDR1 and CDR2: LNHDA, SQIVND (reference sequence). The CDR3 sequence is 16 residues long. Trimming left V 3 bases short and J 2 bases short, with 14 bases between. The CDR3 is CASSIGQRGTKNIQYF. The CDR3 nucleotides are TGTGCCAGTAGTATTGGGCAGAGGGGGACCAAAAACATTCAGTACTTC. Drawing the rest from reference TRBV19 and TRBJ2-4, the complete variable domain is DGGITQSPKYLFRKEGQNVTLSCEQNLNHDAMYWYRQDPGQGLRLIYYSQIVNDFQKGDIAEGYSVSREKKESFPLTVTSAQKNPTAFYLCASSIGQRGTKNIQYFGAGTRLSVL.

This clonotype showed up just once. This chain joins TRBV6-5 and TRBJ1-6, with D perhaps matching TRBD1 (6 bases). Germline assignment: CDR1 MNHEY and CDR2 SVGAGI. Trimming removed 3 bases from V and 8 bases from J, with 11 bases in between. This CDR3 contains 14 residues. The CDR3 loop reads CASSYYRDDSPLHF. CDR3 DNA sequence: TGTGCCAGCAGTTATTACAGGGATGATTCACCCCTCCACTTT.

This clonotype was recorded a few times. The chain recombines TRBV15 with TRBJ2-3; D unclear. The germline CDR1 and CDR2 sequences are LNHNV and YYDKDF (reference sequence). This CDR3 has 13 residues. Trimming cost V 1 base and J 5 bases, with 7 bases left between them. This CDR3 reads CATSRGGKDTQYF. The CDR3 DNA reads as TGTGCCACCAGCAGAGGAGGCAAAGATACGCAGTATTTT. The full variable domain, its missing parts supplied by reference TRBV15 and TRBJ2-3, is DAMVIQNPRYQVTQFGKPVTLSCSQTLNHNVMYWYQQKSSQAPKLLFHYYDKDFNNEADTPDNFQSRRPNTSFCFLDIRSPGLGDTAMYLCATSRGGKDTQYFGPGTRLTVL.

The chain recombines TRBV28 with TRBJ1-1, with D uncertain. V lost 6 bases to trimming and J lost 1 base, with 9 bases between them. The CDR3 spans 13 residues. Germline loops: CDR1 MDHEN, CDR2 SYDVKM. CDR3 nucleotides: TGTGCCAGCAGCTCCCGAGAGAACACTGAAGCTTTCTTT. Residues: CASSSRENTEAFF.

In this sample, this clonotype turned up many times. V is TRBV6-5 and J is TRBJ1-1; D is unclear. The CDR3 totals 15 residues. Between the trimmed V and J ends, which lost 2 bases and 3 bases, there was a span of 13 bases. Germline V gene sequence: CDR1 MNHEY, CDR2 SVGAGI. CDR3 loop: CASSYVGRTDTEAFF. The CDR3 DNA is TGTGCCAGCAGTTACGTTGGACGGACCGACACTGAAGCTTTCTTT.

CDR3 protein: CATSDSTSSNEQFF. The CDR3 DNA reads TGTGCCACCAGTGATTCGACTAGCAGCAATGAGCAGTTCTTC. V is TRBV24-1 and J is TRBJ2-1, with TRBD2 matching 7 bases. Germline trimming cut 2 bases from V and 6 bases from J; bases unmatched to any gene: 3. This CDR3 region has 14 residues. Germline-derived CDR1 and CDR2 are KGHDR and SFDVKD.

There are many counts of this clonotype. The rearrangement links TRBV20-1 to TRBJ2-6; D unclear. This CDR3 comprises 15 residues. Germline values: CDR1 DFQATT, CDR2 SNEGSKA (reference sequence). Between the trimmed V and J ends, which lost 2 bases and 2 bases, there was a span of 10 bases. The CDR3 DNA follows: TGCAGTGCTAGAAGCAGAAGGGCTGGGGCCAACGTCCTGACTTTC. It encodes CSARSRRAGANVLTF.

The chain is built from TRBV19 and TRBJ1-6; D gene unclear. Trimming shortened V by 3 bases and J by 0 bases, and 9 bases separated the two germline ends. The CDR3 covers 16 residues. CDR1 LNHDA and CDR2 SQIVND come from the germline V gene (reference sequence). The CDR3 reads CASSIRRSSYNSPLHF. The CDR3 DNA is TGTGCCAGTAGTATTAGGCGGAGCTCCTATAATTCACCCCTCCACTTT.

A word on this clonotype: The conserved closing phenylalanine or tryptophan is absent in this CDR3, likely reflecting a read error. The chain couples TRBV2 to TRBJ1-1; no reliable D call. Per the germline V gene, CDR1 is SNHLY and CDR2 is FYNNEI. This CDR3 is 15 amino acids long. V dropped 8 bases and J dropped 3 bases, with 19 bases sitting between them. The CDR3 loop is CASGLGRRRDTEAFC. The CDR3 DNA reads TGTGCCAGCGGCCTCGGCCGACGCCGGGACACTGAAGCTTTCTGT.

This rearrangement joins TRBV19 to TRBJ1-5; D not certain. V lost 10 bases, J lost 0 bases, and 10 bases lay in between. Per germline, CDR1 LNHDA and CDR2 SQIVND (reference sequence). The CDR3 runs to 13 residues. CDR3 residues: CATWASSNQPQHF. CDR3 sequence (DNA): TGTGCCACCTGGGCCAGTAGCAATCAGCCCCAGCATTTT.

V gene TRBV19 combines with J gene TRBJ2-1, with 12 bases aligning to TRBD2. Germline loops: CDR1 LNHDA, CDR2 SQIVND (reference sequence). The junction had 7 bases not matched to a gene; V was cut back by 0 bases and J by 1 base. The CDR3 is 19 residues long. The CDR3 reads CASSIDPLAGGTSYNEQFF. In DNA form, the CDR3 reads TGTGCCAGTAGTATAGATCCTCTAGCGGGGGGGACTTCCTACAATGAGCAGTTCTTC.

The chain links TRBV10-3 to TRBJ1-5; TRBD1 aligns across 12 bases. Per germline, CDR1 ENHRY and CDR2 SYGVKD. The CDR3 covers 15 residues. V lost 4 bases, J lost 7 bases, and 5 bases stayed unmatched. CDR3 coding DNA: TGTGCCATCAGTGGAGGGACAGGGGGCGGGCAGCCCCAGCATTTT. The encoded protein is CAISGGTGGGQPQHF.

Many counts were recorded for this clonotype. The V call is TRBV20-1, the J call TRBJ2-4; 13 positions match TRBD2. Germline V gene sequence: CDR1 DFQATT, CDR2 SNEGSKA (reference sequence). CDR3 length: 15 residues. V trimming: 6 bases; J trimming: 6 bases; junction bases outside the gene matches: 8. CDR3 sequence reads: CSAWTSGRQGNIQYF. The CDR3 region has the DNA TGCAGTGCCTGGACTAGCGGGAGACAGGGAAACATTCAGTACTTC.

This clonotype was observed at least ten times. This sequence joins TRBV5-5 and TRBJ1-4, with TRBD1 as a possible D gene (5 bases). Trimming cost V 4 bases and J 5 bases, with 12 bases left between them. The CDR3 totals 14 residues. Germline V gives CDR1 SGHKS, CDR2 YYEKEE (reference sequence). The DNA of the CDR3 is TGTGCCAGCAGCGCGAGACAGTTGAATGAAAAACTGTTTTTT. As protein: CASSARQLNEKLFF.

This clonotype has just a few counts. Since a much larger clone is just one base distant, this may be a read error. The V and J genes are TRBV11-2 and TRBJ2-7, with 9 nucleotides matching TRBD1. CDR1 is SGHAT, CDR2 FQNNGV, per germline. The CDR3 contains 14 residues. The CDR3 nucleotides read TGCGCCAGCAGCCTGTCCGGGACAGGGTGCGAGCAGTACTTC. Its translation is CASSLSGTGCEQYF.

This clonotype came up many times. The J gene is TRBJ1-2, the V gene TRBV19; the D gene is possibly TRBD1 (6 bases). Germline-derived CDR1 and CDR2 are LNHDA and SQIVND (reference sequence). V gave up 6 bases and J gave up 5 bases, with 19 bases separating them. The CDR3 is 15 amino acids. The CDR3 region has the DNA TGTGCCAGTAGGAGTACAGGGTATAGTAGGTATGGCTACACCTTC. It translates to CASRSTGYSRYGYTF.

This clonotype was seen ten or more times. CDR3 coding DNA: TGTGCCAGCAGCCCCCGAGGACTAGGAAACACCATATATTTT. It specifies CASSPRGLGNTIYF. The V and J genes are TRBV7-8 and TRBJ1-3; the D is unclear. CDR3 length: 14 amino acids. The germline gives CDR1 SGHVS, CDR2 FQNEAQ. V was cut by 5 bases and J by 4 bases, with 12 bases left in between.